The source of this T cell receptor beta chain is a study of blood T cells in healthy people across ages. Per germline, CDR1 SGDLS and CDR2 YYNGEE. V lost 4 bases and J lost 0; bases outside the gene matches: 5. The CDR3 covers 15 residues. The authors ran a second PCR of roughly 7 to 11 cycles using a sample-barcoded 5' primer and a J-beta primer mix. TCRdb fed the 5' RACE reads into MiXCR, producing one record per CDR3 protein. The sample contains roughly 730,000 distinct CDR3 sequences, 56% of which appear only once. This receptor was taken from a middle-aged man in good health. The V call is TRBV9, the J call TRBJ2-3; 7 bases are a match to TRBD2. The sample taken for sequencing was blood. In DNA form, the CDR3 reads TGTGCCAGCAGCCAAGGCGGGGGAAGCACAGATACGCAGTATTTT. Translated, it gives CASSQGGGSTDTQYF.